The following is a T cell receptor (beta chain) sequence with its context. The CDR3 spans 15 residues. The V end lost 0 bases, the J end lost 4 bases, and 13 bases lay between the germline ends. Germline lookup yields CDR1 SGDLS and CDR2 YYNGEE. The data were taken from a study of shared clonotypes between healthy human individuals. The assay was immunoSEQ multiplex PCR, and TCRdb's table has in-frame clones only and misses some. Of some 2,100,000 clones in the sample, under 97% were seen once. The rearrangement links TRBV9 to TRBJ1-2, with D tentatively TRBD1 (5 bases). Specimen: naive CD4+ T cells sorted from blood. Subset indicated: CD45RA+ positively selected. This sequence was found in a man between 18 and 35 years old in good health. Here the CDR3 reads CASSVDVDNVYGYTF. As DNA, the CDR3 is TGTGCCAGCAGCGTAGATGTGGACAATGTCTATGGCTACACCTTC.